This TCR beta chain was captured by sequencing in a study of response to subunit inactivated influenza vaccine. A few counts support this clonotype. Germline assignment: CDR1 DFQATT and CDR2 SNEGSKA (reference sequence). Trimming removed 3 bases at V and 0 bases at J, with 3 bases between. The CDR3 has 12 residues. MiXCR, applied by TCRdb to the RT-PCR reads, yields one record per CDR3 protein. The sample yields about 780,000 distinct CDR3 sequences, around a sixth seen once. The receptor comes from a man aged 50 or older who received an inactivated influenza vaccine. The sample was PBMCs from blood, taken around 5 days after vaccination. V is TRBV20-1 and J is TRBJ1-5, with unresolved D. CDR3 sequence (DNA): TGCAGTGCTAGGGGTAGCAATCAGCCCCAGCATTTT. Translation: CSARGSNQPQHF.